This T cell receptor beta chain was found in a study of T cells in Graves' hyperthyroidism and ophthalmopathy. Turning to the study itself: Peripheral blood specimens were obtained at initial diagnosis, prior to any treatment.

Remarks on this clonotype: Its cognate antigen is unknown.

The CDR3 covers 16 residues. CDR1 is MGHRA and CDR2 is YSYEKL in the germline V gene. V lost 5 bases, J lost 1 base, and 15 bases lay in between. General study findings and limits: The majority of expanded thyroid clonotypes above 0.001 also appeared in blood. With a median lead of about six months before onset, the model predicted ophthalmopathy.

Thyroid ultrasound, orbital computed tomography, clinical symptoms, and serum thyroxine and TRAb underpinned diagnoses. RNA transcripts served as the template for amplifying TCR beta CDR3 regions. The study used the HTBI primer set for a first-round RT-PCR of the TCR CDR3. TCRdb fed the multiplex PCR reads into MiXCR, producing one record per CDR3 protein. The top ten clones hold roughly 17% of a sample with more than 550,000 distinct CDR3 sequences, approximately 19% of them seen once. The sequence derives from a woman aged 50 to 65 with Graves' hyperthyroidism that later progressed to Graves' ophthalmopathy. This chain uses TRBV4-1 with TRBJ1-5, with a possible D match to TRBD1 (6 bases). Sequenced material: blood. CDR3 sequence (DNA): TGCGCCAGCAGCGTAAGACAGGATGAGAGCAATCAGCCCCAGCATTTT. The encoded protein is CASSVRQDESNQPQHF.